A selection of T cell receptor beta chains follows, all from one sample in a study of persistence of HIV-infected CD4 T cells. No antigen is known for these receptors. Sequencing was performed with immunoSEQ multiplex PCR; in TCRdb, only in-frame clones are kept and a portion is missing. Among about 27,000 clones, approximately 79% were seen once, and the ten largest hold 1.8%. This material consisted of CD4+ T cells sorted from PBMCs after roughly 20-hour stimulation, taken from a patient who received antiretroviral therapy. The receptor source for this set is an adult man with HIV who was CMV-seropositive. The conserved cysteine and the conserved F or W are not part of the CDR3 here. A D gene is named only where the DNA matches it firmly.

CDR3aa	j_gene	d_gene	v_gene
ATTNYSSGNEQF	TRBJ2-1	TRBD2	TRBV28
ASSLGIRQGGNTIY	TRBJ1-3	TRBD1	TRBV5-1
ASSLGVNSYEQY	TRBJ2-7	-	TRBV5-5
ASRRGQLYNEQF	TRBJ2-1	-	TRBV5-6
ASSLARQGLGEAF	TRBJ1-1	-	TRBV7-8
ASSLVVGGETQY	TRBJ2-5	-	TRBV7-7
ASSWDSGETQY	TRBJ2-5	-	TRBV7-3
SVGAPGTSSREQF	TRBJ2-1	TRBD2	TRBV29-1
ASSDRDLAKNIQY	TRBJ2-4	-	TRBV28
ASSPWTGKAGELF	TRBJ2-2	TRBD1	TRBV7-3
ASSRPGTGGEAF	TRBJ1-1	TRBD1	TRBV27
AASPNGGNQPQH	TRBJ1-5	-	TRBV10-3
ASRTGRNTGELF	TRBJ2-2	-	TRBV6-5
ASSAGGKNQPQH	TRBJ1-5	-	TRBV27
ASHRVPGTYEAF	TRBJ1-1	-	TRBV5-8
ASSGGGAQYSGYT	TRBJ1-2	-	TRBV25-1
ASSKGPDRREKLF	TRBJ1-4	-	TRBV21-1
ASSQGVMNTEAF	TRBJ1-1	TRBD1	TRBV5-1
ASRTGQGNTEAF	TRBJ1-1	TRBD1	TRBV4-1
ASSLNGNTIY	TRBJ1-3	-	TRBV7-9
ASSQGGFSSGNTIY	TRBJ1-3	-	TRBV4-1
ASRVHVGDRGRSGYT	TRBJ1-2	TRBD1	TRBV2
ASSITGADSPLH	TRBJ1-6	TRBD1	TRBV19
ASSALTGGRETQY	TRBJ2-5	TRBD1	TRBV11-1
ASSRASGGFYEQY	TRBJ2-7	TRBD2	TRBV28
ASSRTGKNEQF	TRBJ2-1	-	TRBV14
AISETKLGSGNTIY	TRBJ1-3	-	TRBV10-3
ASSEAGRYGYT	TRBJ1-2	-	TRBV25-1
ASTRTWGENYGYT	TRBJ1-2	-	TRBV19
ASSESRQQGATNEKLF	TRBJ1-4	-	TRBV2
ASSQESQGLAGGLYNEQF	TRBJ2-1	TRBD2	TRBV3-1/TRBV3-2
ASRQMDRADTQY	TRBJ2-3	TRBD1	TRBV9
ASSTDPGQTSEKLF	TRBJ1-4	TRBD1	TRBV19
ARSLSQGCREQY	TRBJ2-7	-	TRBV5-3
ASSLGSGGAVPGELF	TRBJ2-2	TRBD2	TRBV5-1
ASSYTSRATNEKLF	TRBJ1-4	-	TRBV6-5
ASTSGTSSDTQY	TRBJ2-3	-	TRBV5-1
ASSESSGAGANVLT	TRBJ2-6	-	TRBV10-2
ASSPSQGNYEQY	TRBJ2-7	TRBD1	TRBV18
ASSNRQGADTQY	TRBJ2-3	TRBD1	TRBV7-3
ASSLTRMNTEAF	TRBJ1-1	-	TRBV7-2
ASSYSNRGNSPLH	TRBJ1-6	TRBD1	TRBV6-5
ASSSWAGQY	TRBJ2-4	-	TRBV7-2